One and the same sample provided the 10 T cell receptor beta chains below, sequenced in a study of T-cell reconstitution after alpha-beta-depleted transplantation in children. Unique molecular identifiers were incorporated when the TCRbeta library was constructed. TCRdb re-derived calls from the PCR reads in MiXCR, one entry per CDR3 protein. The sample contains roughly 300,000 distinct CDR3 sequences, over 8% of which appear only once. The sequenced sample was PBMCs from the stem cell graft donor, obtained from the stem cell graft. These receptors came from a human donor who donated a stem cell graft to a child with SCID.

The chain links TRBV19 to TRBJ1-6, with D tentatively TRBD1 (6 bases). The germline CDR1 and CDR2 sequences are LNHDA and SQIVND (reference sequence). V was clipped by 7 bases and J by 9 bases, with 10 bases between them. The CDR3 has 12 residues. In DNA form, the CDR3 reads TGTGCCAGTAAAGGACAGCCTTCACCCCTCCACTTT. Protein sequence: CASKGQPSPLHF.

This clonotype was recorded once. This chain links TRBV12-3 or TRBV12-4 with TRBJ2-5, with D perhaps TRBD1 or TRBD2 (6 bases each). CDR3 length: 15 amino acids. V was trimmed by 1 base and J by 4 bases, leaving 13 bases between them. The CDR3 here is CASSLGGALGETQYF. CDR3 in DNA: TGTGCCAGCAGTTTAGGGGGGGCCTTGGGAGAGACCCAGTACTTC.

This clonotype was recorded at least ten times. The V and J genes are TRBV12-3 or TRBV12-4 and TRBJ1-6, with 8 bases fitting TRBD1. Losses at the gene ends were 5 bases for V and 4 bases for J; bases not matched to a gene: 7. The CDR3 covers 16 residues. The CDR3 here is CASSPHQGAYNSPLHF. For the CDR3, the DNA is TGTGCCAGCAGTCCCCACCAGGGGGCGTATAATTCACCCCTCCACTTT.

Only a few counts were recorded for this clonotype. The genes are TRBV11-2 and TRBJ2-7; 7 bases fit TRBD1. After removal of 0 bases from V and 2 bases from J, the junction contained 4 bases not matched to a gene. The CDR3 covers 15 residues. Germline V gene lookup returns CDR1 SGHAT and CDR2 FQNNGV. CDR3 nucleotide sequence: TGTGCCAGCAGCTTAGAGGGACAGCTGACCTACGAGCAGTACTTC. It is translated as CASSLEGQLTYEQYF.

This chain joins TRBV5-1 and TRBJ1-1; 12 bases fit TRBD1. V shed 4 bases, J shed 5 bases, and the junction held 9 bases outside the gene matches. From germline, CDR1 is SGHRS and CDR2 YFSETQ. The CDR3 is made up of 16 amino acids. CDR3 residues: CASSPTGTGGRTEAFF. The CDR3 region has the DNA TGCGCCAGCAGCCCTACCGGGACAGGGGGCAGGACTGAAGCTTTCTTT.

This clonotype was observed a few times. The rearrangement uses TRBV2 and TRBJ1-6, with D maybe TRBD1 (5 bases). V lost 10 bases and J 14 bases, leaving 21 bases between the germline ends. From germline, CDR1 is SNHLY and CDR2 FYNNEI. The CDR3 sequence is 13 residues long. The CDR3 loop is CATLTGGGLSLHF. In DNA form, the CDR3 reads TGTGCCACCCTTACAGGCGGTGGGCTATCCCTCCACTTT.

The chain combines TRBV4-1 with TRBJ1-1; D unclear. Germline V gene sequence: CDR1 MGHRA, CDR2 YSYEKL. The CDR3 has 16 amino acids. Trimming stripped 1 base from V and 4 bases from J, with 16 bases between. CDR3 region: CASSQGGLGWSTEAFF. The CDR3 DNA reads as TGCGCCAGCAGCCAAGGCGGTCTGGGCTGGTCCACTGAAGCTTTCTTT.

This clonotype showed up just a few times. The chain employs TRBV4-1 and TRBJ2-3, with D maybe TRBD1 (5 bases). Germline CDR1 MGHRA, CDR2 YSYEKL. Trimming stripped 4 bases from V and 6 bases from J, with 17 bases between. The CDR3 runs 15 residues. CDR3 in amino acids: CASSLTGALGDTQYF. The CDR3, as DNA: TGCGCCAGCAGCCTTACAGGCGCCCTGGGCGATACGCAGTATTTT.

The chain uses TRBV2 and TRBJ1-1, with D unresolved. The CDR3 is made up of 14 amino acids. The germline V gene has CDR1 SNHLY and CDR2 FYNNEI. Trimming shortened V by 2 bases and J by 3 bases, and 10 bases separated the two germline ends. The CDR3 DNA sequence: TGTGCCAGCAGTGAATCCGGCCGCGACACTGAAGCTTTCTTT. It encodes CASSESGRDTEAFF.

This chain connects TRBV5-5 to TRBJ2-1; possibly TRBD2 for D (5 bases). Germline V CDR1 and CDR2: SGHKS, YYEKEE (reference sequence). CDR3 size: 13 residues. Trimming took 0 bases from V and 9 from J, leaving 10 bases between them. In DNA, the CDR3 is TGTGCCAGCAGCTTGGGAGGGTTGGGTGAGCAGTTCTTC. Translating it yields CASSLGGLGEQFF.